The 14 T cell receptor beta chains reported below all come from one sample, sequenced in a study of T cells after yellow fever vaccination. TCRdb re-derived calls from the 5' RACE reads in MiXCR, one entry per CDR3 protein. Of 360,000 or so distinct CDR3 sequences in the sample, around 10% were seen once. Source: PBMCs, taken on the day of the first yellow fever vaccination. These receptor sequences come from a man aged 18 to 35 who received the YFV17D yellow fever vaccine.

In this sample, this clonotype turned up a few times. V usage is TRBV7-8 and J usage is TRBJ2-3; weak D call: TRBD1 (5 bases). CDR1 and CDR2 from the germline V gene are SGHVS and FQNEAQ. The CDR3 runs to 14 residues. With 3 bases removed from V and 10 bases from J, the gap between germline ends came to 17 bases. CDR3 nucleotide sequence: TGTGCCAGCAGCTTCGTGGGTTTTGCAGGGTCGCAGTATTTT. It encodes CASSFVGFAGSQYF.

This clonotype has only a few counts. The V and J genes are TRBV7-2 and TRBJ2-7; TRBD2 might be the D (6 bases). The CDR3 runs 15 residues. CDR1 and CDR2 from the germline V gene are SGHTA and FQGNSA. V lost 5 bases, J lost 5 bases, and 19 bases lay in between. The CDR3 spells CASSLRLVGAHEQYF. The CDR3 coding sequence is TGTGCCAGCAGCCTCCGACTAGTTGGTGCCCACGAGCAGTACTTC. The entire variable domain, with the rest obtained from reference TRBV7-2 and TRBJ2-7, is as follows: GAGVSQSPSNKVTEKGKDVELRCDPISGHTALYWYRQSLGQGLEFLIYFQGNSAPDKSGLPSDRFSAERTGGSVSTLTIQRTQQEDSAVYLCASSLRLVGAHEQYFGPGTRLTVT.

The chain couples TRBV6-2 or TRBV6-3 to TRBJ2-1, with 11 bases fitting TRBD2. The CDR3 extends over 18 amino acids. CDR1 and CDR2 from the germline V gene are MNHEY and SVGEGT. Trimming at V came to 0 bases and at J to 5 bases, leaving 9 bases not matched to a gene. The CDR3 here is CASSYSSPTSGADNEQFF. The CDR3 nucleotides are TGTGCCAGCAGTTACTCATCGCCGACTAGCGGGGCTGACAATGAGCAGTTCTTC.

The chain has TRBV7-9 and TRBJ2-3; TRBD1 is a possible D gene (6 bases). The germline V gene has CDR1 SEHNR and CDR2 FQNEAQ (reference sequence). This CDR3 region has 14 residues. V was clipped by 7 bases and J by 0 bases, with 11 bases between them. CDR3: CASTVGQSTDTQYF. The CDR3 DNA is TGTGCCAGCACGGTCGGACAGAGCACAGATACGCAGTATTTT.

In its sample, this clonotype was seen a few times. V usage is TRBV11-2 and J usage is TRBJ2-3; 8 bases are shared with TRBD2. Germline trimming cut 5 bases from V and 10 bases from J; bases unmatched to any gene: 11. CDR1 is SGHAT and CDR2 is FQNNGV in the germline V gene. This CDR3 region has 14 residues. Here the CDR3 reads CASSAGGRAGAQYF. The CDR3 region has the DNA TGTGCCAGCAGCGCCGGGGGGAGAGCGGGGGCGCAGTATTTT.

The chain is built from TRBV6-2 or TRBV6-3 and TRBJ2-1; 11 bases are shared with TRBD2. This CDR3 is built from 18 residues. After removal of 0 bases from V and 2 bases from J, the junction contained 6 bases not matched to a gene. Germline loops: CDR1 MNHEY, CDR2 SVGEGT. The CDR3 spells CASSYSAIAGGPYNEQFF. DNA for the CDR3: TGTGCCAGCAGTTACTCAGCGATAGCGGGGGGGCCCTACAATGAGCAGTTCTTC.

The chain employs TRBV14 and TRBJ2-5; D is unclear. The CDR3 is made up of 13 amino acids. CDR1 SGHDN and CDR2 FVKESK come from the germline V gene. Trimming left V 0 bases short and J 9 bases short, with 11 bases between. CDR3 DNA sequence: TGTGCCAGCAGCCAAGAATACCGACGGGCCCAGTACTTC. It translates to CASSQEYRRAQYF.

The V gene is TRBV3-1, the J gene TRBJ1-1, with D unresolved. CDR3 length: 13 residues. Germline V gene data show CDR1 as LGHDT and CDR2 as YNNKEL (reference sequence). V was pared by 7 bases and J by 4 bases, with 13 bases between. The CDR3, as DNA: TGTGCCAGCAACCTAGGACCGGGCACTGAAGCTTTCTTT. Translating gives CASNLGPGTEAFF.

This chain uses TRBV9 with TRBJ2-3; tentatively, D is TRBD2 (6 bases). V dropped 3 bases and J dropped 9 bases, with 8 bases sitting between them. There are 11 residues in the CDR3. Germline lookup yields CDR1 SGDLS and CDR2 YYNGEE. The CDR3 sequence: CASSGLDTQYF. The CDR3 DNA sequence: TGTGCCAGCAGCGGACTAGACACGCAGTATTTT.

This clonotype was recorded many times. The CDR3 DNA follows: TGTGCCAGCAGCGACCGAGGGAGCTCTGGAAACACCATATATTTT. The encoded protein is CASSDRGSSGNTIYF. This chain uses TRBV4-2 with TRBJ1-3; the D is unclear. The CDR3 runs to 15 residues. Germline values: CDR1 LGHNA, CDR2 YNFKEQ. The germline V and J ends were trimmed by 5 bases and 0 bases, with 11 bases remaining between them.

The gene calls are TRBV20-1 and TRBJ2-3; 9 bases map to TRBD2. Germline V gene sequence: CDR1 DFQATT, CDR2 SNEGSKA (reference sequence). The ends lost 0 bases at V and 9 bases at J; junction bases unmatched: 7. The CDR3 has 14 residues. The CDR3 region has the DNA TGCAGTGCTAGAGATCACGCGGGGGGGTGGACGCAGTATTTT. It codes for CSARDHAGGWTQYF.

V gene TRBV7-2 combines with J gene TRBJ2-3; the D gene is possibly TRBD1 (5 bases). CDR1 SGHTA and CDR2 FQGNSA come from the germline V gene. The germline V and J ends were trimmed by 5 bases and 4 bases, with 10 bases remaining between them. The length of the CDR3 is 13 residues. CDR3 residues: CASSARVSDTQYF. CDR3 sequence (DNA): TGTGCCAGCAGCGCCAGGGTTTCAGATACGCAGTATTTT.

For the CDR3, the DNA is TGTGCCAGCCGAAAGTACAATGAGCAGTTCTTC. Translating it yields CASRKYNEQFF. V gene TRBV5-4 combines with J gene TRBJ2-1; D call uncertain. Germline CDR1 reads SGHNT; CDR2 reads YYREEE (reference sequence). The V and J ends lost 7 bases and 4 bases respectively, with 6 bases between them. This CDR3 is built from 11 residues.

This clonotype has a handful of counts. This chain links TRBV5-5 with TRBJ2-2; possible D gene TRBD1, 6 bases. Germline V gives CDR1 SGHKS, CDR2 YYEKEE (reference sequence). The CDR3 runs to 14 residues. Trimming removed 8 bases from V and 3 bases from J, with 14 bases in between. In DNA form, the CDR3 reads TGTGCCAGTCGAAGGGGGTACGACACCGGGGAGCTGTTTTTT. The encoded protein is CASRRGYDTGELFF.